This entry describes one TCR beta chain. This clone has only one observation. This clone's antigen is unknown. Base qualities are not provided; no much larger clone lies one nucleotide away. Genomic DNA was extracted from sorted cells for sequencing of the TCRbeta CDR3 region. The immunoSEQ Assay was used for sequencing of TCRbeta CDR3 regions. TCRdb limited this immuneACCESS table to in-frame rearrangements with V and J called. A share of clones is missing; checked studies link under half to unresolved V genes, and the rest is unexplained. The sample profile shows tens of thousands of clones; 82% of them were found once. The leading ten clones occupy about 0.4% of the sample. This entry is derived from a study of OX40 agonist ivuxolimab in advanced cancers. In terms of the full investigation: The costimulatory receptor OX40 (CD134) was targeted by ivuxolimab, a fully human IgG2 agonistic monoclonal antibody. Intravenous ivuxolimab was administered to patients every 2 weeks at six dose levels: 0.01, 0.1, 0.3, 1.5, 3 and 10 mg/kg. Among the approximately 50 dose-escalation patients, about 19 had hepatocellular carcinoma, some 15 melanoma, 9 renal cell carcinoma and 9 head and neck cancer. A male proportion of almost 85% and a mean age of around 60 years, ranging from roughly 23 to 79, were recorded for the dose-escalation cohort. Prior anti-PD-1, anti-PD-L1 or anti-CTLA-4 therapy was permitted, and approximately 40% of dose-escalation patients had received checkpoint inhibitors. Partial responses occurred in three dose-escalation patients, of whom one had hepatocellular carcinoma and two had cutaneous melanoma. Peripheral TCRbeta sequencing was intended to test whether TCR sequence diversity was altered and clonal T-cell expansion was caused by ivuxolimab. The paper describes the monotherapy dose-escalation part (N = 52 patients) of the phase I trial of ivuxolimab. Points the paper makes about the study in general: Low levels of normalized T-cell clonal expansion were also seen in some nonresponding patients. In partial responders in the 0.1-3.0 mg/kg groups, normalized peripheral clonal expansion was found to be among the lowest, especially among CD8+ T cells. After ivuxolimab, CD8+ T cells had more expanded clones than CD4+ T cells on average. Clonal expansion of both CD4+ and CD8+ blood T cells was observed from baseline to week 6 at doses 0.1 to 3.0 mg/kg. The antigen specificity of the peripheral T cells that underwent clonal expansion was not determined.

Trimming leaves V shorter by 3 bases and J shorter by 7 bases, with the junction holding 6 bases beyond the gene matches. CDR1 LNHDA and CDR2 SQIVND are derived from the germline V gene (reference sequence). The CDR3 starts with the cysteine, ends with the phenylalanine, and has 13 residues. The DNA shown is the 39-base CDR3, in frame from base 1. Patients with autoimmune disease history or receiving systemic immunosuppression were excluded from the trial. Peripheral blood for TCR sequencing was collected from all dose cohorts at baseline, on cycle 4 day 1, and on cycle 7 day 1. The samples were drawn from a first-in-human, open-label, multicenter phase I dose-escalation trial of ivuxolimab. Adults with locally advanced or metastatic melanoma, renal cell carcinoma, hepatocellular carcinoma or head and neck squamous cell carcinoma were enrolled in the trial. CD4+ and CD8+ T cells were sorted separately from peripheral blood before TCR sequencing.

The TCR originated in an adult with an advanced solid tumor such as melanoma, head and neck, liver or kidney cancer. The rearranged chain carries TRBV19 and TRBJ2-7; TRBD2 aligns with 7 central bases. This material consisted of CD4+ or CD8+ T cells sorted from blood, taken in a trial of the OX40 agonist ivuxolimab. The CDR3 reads CASSIGTTDEQYF. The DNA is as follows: TGTGCCAGTAGTATCGGGACTACGGATGAGCAGTACTTC.